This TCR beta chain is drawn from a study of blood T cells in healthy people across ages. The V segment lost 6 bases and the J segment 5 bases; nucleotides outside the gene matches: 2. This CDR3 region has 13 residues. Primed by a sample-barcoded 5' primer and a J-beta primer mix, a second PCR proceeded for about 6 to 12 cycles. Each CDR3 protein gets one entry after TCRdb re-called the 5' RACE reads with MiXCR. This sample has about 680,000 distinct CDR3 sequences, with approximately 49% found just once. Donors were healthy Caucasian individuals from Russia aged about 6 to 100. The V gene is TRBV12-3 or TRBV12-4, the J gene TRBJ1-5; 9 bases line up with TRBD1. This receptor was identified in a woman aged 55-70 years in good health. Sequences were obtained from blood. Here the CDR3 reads CASRRTGDQPQHF. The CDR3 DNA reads TGTGCCAGCAGGCGGACAGGGGATCAGCCCCAGCATTTT.